Sequencing of this T cell receptor beta chain was carried out in a study of technical replicates of blood from several donors. The protocol was immunoSEQ multiplex PCR, while the TCRdb copy is restricted to in-frame clones and leaves out a portion. The table includes under 90,000 clones, around 97% detected once. The V end lost 6 bases, the J end lost 2 bases, and 7 bases lay between the germline ends. Germline CDR1 and CDR2: DFQATT and SNEGSKA (reference sequence). The CDR3 contains 11 residues. The chain is built from TRBV20-1 and TRBJ2-5; no definite D call. The receptor comes from a human donor in good health. Sequencing input: T cells isolated from PBMCs. CDR3 DNA sequence: TGCAGTGCGAAACAACAAGAGACCCAGTACTTC. The encoded protein is CSAKQQETQYF.